This T cell receptor (beta chain) was sequenced for a study of tumor and adjacent non-tumor tissue in lung cancer. As for the study in general: Patients comprised over 9 adenocarcinoma, a couple of squamous cell carcinoma and 1 small cell lung cancer. Aged about 31 to 80 years, patients included fewer than 11 men and about 5 women with stage I to III disease. Study-wide findings and caveats: Significantly higher TCR diversity was found in tumor than normal lung.

Germline-derived CDR1 and CDR2 are MRHNA and SNTAGT. The CDR3 totals 20 residues. Notes on this clonotype: The target antigen is unknown. This may be a read error, as it is one base from a much larger clone.

Three rounds of nested PCR, following a modified ARM-PCR protocol, produced the TCRbeta library. TCRdb independently ran MiXCR on the multiplex PCR reads; one entry per CDR3 protein. Here the sample spans 76,000 or so distinct CDR3 sequences, around two thirds being singletons. RNA was extracted from bulk tissue without any cell sorting. Between August and November 2014, newly diagnosed, chemotherapy-naive lung cancer patients underwent thoracic surgery in China. This rearrangement joins TRBV6-4 to TRBJ2-2; possible D gene TRBD2, 5 bases. This TCR came from a woman between 65 and 79 years old with non-small cell lung cancer. The sample taken for sequencing was lung tumor tissue. The CDR3 DNA sequence: TGTGCCCGCAGTGGCCAACCACAACGGACTCATACCAAGAACACCGGGGAGCTGTTTTTT. It specifies CARSGQPQRTHTKNTGELFF.